This T cell receptor beta chain was profiled in a study of brain metastases from non-small cell lung cancer. Unmatched junction bases numbered 11, after V lost 5 bases and J lost 5 bases. Germline CDR1 SEHNR, CDR2 FQNEAQ (reference sequence). This CDR3 contains 16 residues. TCRdb keeps only in-frame clones here, not all; method: immunoSEQ multiplex PCR. The sample has hundreds of clones; roughly 86% are singletons. The V and J genes are TRBV7-9 and TRBJ1-5, with 8 bases fitting TRBD1. The origin of this receptor is a donor over 35 with non-small cell lung cancer. Sequenced sample: tumor-adjacent normal tissue. Here the CDR3 DNA reads TGTGCCAGCAGCCGTGGGACAGGTGAAGGACATCAGCCCCAGCATTTT. This codes for CASSRGTGEGHQPQHF.